This T cell receptor (beta chain) was found in a study of cytomegalovirus exposure and HLA in healthy donors. Looking at the study overall: It was reported in a later analysis that the same platform had been used for the 120 or so validation repertoires as for the roughly 650 first-cohort repertoires.

The CDR3 spans 14 residues. The ends lost 4 bases at V and 4 bases at J; junction bases unmatched: 6. The germline CDR1 and CDR2 sequences are SGHNT and YYREEE (reference sequence). The study drew the donors from its approximately 110-subject validation cohort, separate from the 666-subject first cohort. Clones were sequenced by immunoSEQ multiplex PCR, and TCRdb holds only the in-frame ones, with some missing. The sample consists of some 65,000 clones, roughly 96% of them appearing once. The chain uses TRBV5-4 and TRBJ2-7, with 9 bases lining up with TRBD1. Sequencing input: PBMCs. The clonotype comes from a man younger than 35 in good health and CMV-seronegative. The CDR3 is CASSADRGRYEQYF. DNA of the CDR3: TGTGCCAGCAGCGCTGACAGGGGGAGATACGAGCAGTACTTC.